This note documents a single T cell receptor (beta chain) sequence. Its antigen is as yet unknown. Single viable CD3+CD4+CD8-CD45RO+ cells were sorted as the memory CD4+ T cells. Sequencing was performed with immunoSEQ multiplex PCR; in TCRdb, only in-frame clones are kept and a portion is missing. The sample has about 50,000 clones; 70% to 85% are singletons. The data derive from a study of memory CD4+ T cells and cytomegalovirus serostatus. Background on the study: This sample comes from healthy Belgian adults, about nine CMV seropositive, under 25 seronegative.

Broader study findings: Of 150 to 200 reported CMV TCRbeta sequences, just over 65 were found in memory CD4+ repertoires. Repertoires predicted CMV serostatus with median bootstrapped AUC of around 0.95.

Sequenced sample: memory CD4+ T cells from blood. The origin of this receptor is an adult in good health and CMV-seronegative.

The DNA of the CDR3 is TGTGCCAGCAGCCTCCTCGGCTGGGACACCGGGGAGCTGTTTTTT. Protein: CASSLLGWDTGELFF. J is TRBJ2-2 and V is TRBV7-2; the D is unclear. This CDR3 region has 15 residues. Deletions cut 5 bases from V and 3 bases from J, with 13 bases between. Germline CDR1 is SGHTA and CDR2 is FQGNSA.